This T cell receptor (beta chain) emerged from a study of cytomegalovirus exposure and HLA in healthy donors. CDR1 and CDR2 (germline): SGHRS, YFSETQ. The CDR3 has 16 residues. Losses at the gene ends were 5 bases for V and 0 bases for J; bases not matched to a gene: 2. The PCR used 60 Vbeta and 13 Jbeta primers. TCRdb's copy holds only in-frame clones and misses some; the assay was immunoSEQ multiplex PCR. The sample lists approximately 160,000 clones; roughly 79% were seen once. V and J are TRBV5-1 and TRBJ2-1; 13 bases agree with TRBD2. The specimen was PBMCs. This TCR came from a middle-aged woman in good health and CMV-seronegative. This CDR3 is CASSRTSGSSYNEQFF. The CDR3 nucleotides read TGCGCCAGCAGTCGGACTAGCGGGAGCTCCTACAATGAGCAGTTCTTC.